This T cell receptor (beta chain) is from a study of T cell repertoires in cytomegalovirus infection. About the study: Recently described HLA-C-restricted plus well-studied HLA-B-restricted CMV epitopes were used. Carrying CMV and the relevant HLA type showed in public TCR beta signatures. The study's findings and limits: Clonotypes of TCR beta that were HLA-C-restricted and CMV-specific dominated the ex vivo response.

In regard to this clonotype: What it binds is unknown.

This CDR3 is 13 amino acids long. Deletions cut 7 bases from V and 2 bases from J, with 8 bases between. TCRdb redid the calling of the reads with MiXCR, one entry per CDR3 protein. The sample records about 830,000 distinct CDR3 sequences, approximately 29% being singletons. This chain uses TRBV12-3 or TRBV12-4 with TRBJ2-2; unclear D gene. The sample was cultured CD8+ T cells from PBMCs, taken from culture after CMV antigen stimulation. The TCR was taken from a human donor in good health (CMV status not recorded). Some clones in this sample may be carry-over from other donors' samples. The DNA for the CDR3 is TGTGCCAGCACCTGGGTTAACACCGGGGAGCTGTTTTTT. Translation gives CASTWVNTGELFF.